The source of this T cell receptor beta chain is a study of Ad26.COV2.S vaccination and SARS-CoV-2 variants. Study-wide results and limits: TCR breadth and depth estimates may have understated total T cell responses. The placebo group had lower spike-specific TCR breadth than the vaccine recipients did.

The CDR3 is 16 amino acids. The junction had 6 bases not matched to a gene; V was cut back by 0 bases and J by 2 bases. The germline V gene encodes CDR1 SGDLS and CDR2 YYNGEE. Clones were sequenced by immunoSEQ multiplex PCR, and TCRdb holds only the in-frame ones, with some missing. Among roughly 140,000 clones listed, 86% were seen once. With respect to this clone: Its specificity is not known.

The source is a human donor who had recovered from COVID-19. This material consisted of peripheral blood, taken after recovery from COVID-19. The genes are TRBV9 and TRBJ2-3; 7 positions match TRBD2. The CDR3 sequence: CASSVGVGGYTDTQYF. CDR3 DNA sequence: TGTGCCAGCAGCGTAGGCGTGGGGGGGTACACAGATACGCAGTATTTT.